Listed here are 28 T cell receptor beta chains from one sample, sequenced in a study of T cell clonality in common variable immunodeficiency. Overall study findings and caveats: Fewer deletions and N-nucleotide insertions were reportedly seen in common variable immunodeficiency TCR beta sequences.

Only in-frame clones appear in the TCRdb table, and some are missing; sequencing was by immunoSEQ multiplex PCR. The listing records around 16,000 clones. For these receptors, no antigen is known. Sequencing was done on a sample of peripheral blood mononuclear cells. The receptor set was obtained from a human donor with common variable immunodeficiency.

A remark on this clone: The CDR3 extends 3 residues past the end of the read, so its final part is completed from the germline J gene. The genes are TRBV19 and TRBJ2-7, with TRBD1 matching over 8 bases. The CDR3 extends over 13 amino acids. Looked up from germline, CDR1 is LNHDA and CDR2 is SQIVND (reference sequence). The ends lost 5 bases at V and 5 bases at J; junction bases unmatched: 5. The CDR3 spells CASSDRGIDEQYF. The part of the CDR3 DNA that was read is TGTGCCAGTAGTGACAGGGGCATCGACGAG.

A remark on this clone: Sequencing ends 3 residues short of the CDR3 end; the germline J gene provides the rest. This rearrangement joins TRBV20-1 to TRBJ2-3, with TRBD2 matching 12 bases. The CDR3 length is 13 residues. Germline V lookup: CDR1 DFQATT, CDR2 SNEGSKA (reference sequence). J lost 7 bases, V lost 5 bases, and 4 bases had no gene match. CDR3 DNA (partial): TGCAGTGCTTCCGGGACTAGCGGGTATACG. This translates into CSASGTSGYT. The full CDR3 is CSASGTSGYTQYF.

For this clone: The sequence runs out 3 residues before the end of the CDR3; the remainder is reconstructed from the germline J gene. This chain connects TRBV18 to TRBJ1-6; D may be TRBD1 (5 bases). Germline assignment: CDR1 KGHSH and CDR2 LQKENI. The length of the CDR3 is 16 residues. V dropped 1 base and J dropped 5 bases, with 12 bases sitting between them. The CDR3 DNA, read in part, is TGTGCCAGCTCACCACTGCAGGGTGGGGATAATTCACCC. Translation gives CASSPLQGGDNSP. From start to end, the CDR3 is CASSPLQGGDNSPLHF.

On this clone itself: The read ends 3 residues shy of where the CDR3 ends; the end is completed using the germline J gene. V is TRBV30 and J is TRBJ2-3; D is perhaps TRBD1 (5 bases). The germline V gene encodes CDR1 GTSNPN and CDR2 SVGIG (reference sequence). Trimming left V 5 bases short and J 2 bases short, with 8 bases between. The CDR3 loop spans 12 amino acids. CDR3 DNA (partial): TGTGCCTGGGACAGCCTCACAGATACG. It is translated as CAWDSLTDT. The full CDR3 reads CAWDSLTDTQYF.

By frequency, this clone is medium-sized (0.01 to 0.1%). The DNA ends 3 residues before the CDR3 does, and the rest of the CDR3 is filled in from the germline J gene. J is TRBJ2-3 and V is TRBV5-1, with 7 bases lining up with TRBD1. From germline, CDR1 is SGHRS and CDR2 YFSETQ. This CDR3 contains 15 residues. The V gene end was trimmed by 4 bases and the J gene end by 2 bases; junction bases not matched to a gene: 7. CDR3: CASSLRQGTTDTQYF. CDR3 bases read: TGCGCCAGCAGCCTTAGACAGGGAACCACAGATACG.

Worth noting for this clone: The read stops 3 residues short of the end of the CDR3; the missing end is completed from the germline J gene. The chain combines TRBV30 with TRBJ2-1, with 12 bases aligning to TRBD2. Per germline, CDR1 GTSNPN and CDR2 SVGIG (reference sequence). With V trimmed by 2 bases and J by 7 bases, 6 bases remained unmatched. The CDR3 has 15 residues. The CDR3 loop reads CAWSTGLAGGNEQFF. The covered CDR3 bases are TGTGCCTGGAGTACGGGACTAGCGGGTGGAAATGAG.

Frequency places this clone as medium-sized. The read ends 3 residues before the CDR3 terminus; that terminus is restored from the germline J gene. V gene TRBV7-3 combines with J gene TRBJ2-2, with 8 bases fitting TRBD2. The CDR3 has 16 amino acids. Germline CDR1 is SGHTA and CDR2 is FQGTGA. The junction had 9 bases not matched to a gene; V was cut back by 5 bases and J by 4 bases. CDR3 sequence reads: CASSLRVSGSTGELFF. The covered CDR3 bases are TGTGCCAGCAGCCTCCGAGTGAGCGGGAGCACCGGGGAG.

Regarding this clone: The read ends 3 residues shy of where the CDR3 ends; the end is completed using the germline J gene. The chain links TRBV6-1 to TRBJ2-3; a possible D gene is TRBD1 (6 bases). From germline, CDR1 is MNHNS and CDR2 SASEGT. Trimming took off 2 bases at V and 6 bases at J, with 9 bases between the two ends. This CDR3 is 13 amino acids long. The CDR3 region is CASSEQGTDTQYF. Incomplete CDR3 DNA: TGTGCCAGCAGTGAACAGGGGACGGATACG.

Of note for this clone: The read halts 3 residues ahead of the CDR3 end, with the missing end drawn from the germline J gene. The rearrangement links TRBV7-8 to TRBJ1-1; a weak D match, TRBD1 (6 bases). There are 13 residues in the CDR3. The ends were cut back, 4 bases at V and 5 bases at J, with 11 bases in the middle. CDR1 is SGHVS, CDR2 FQNEAQ, per germline. The sequenced CDR3 bases are TGTGCCAGCAGCTGGGGGCAGGAAACTGAA. Translation gives CASSWGQETE. The whole CDR3 is CASSWGQETEAFF.

By frequency, this clone registers medium-sized. The read ends 3 residues before the CDR3 terminus; that terminus is restored from the germline J gene. The chain links TRBV19 to TRBJ2-7; 7 positions agree with TRBD2. The CDR3 extends over 14 amino acids. Per the germline V gene, CDR1 is LNHDA and CDR2 is SQIVND (reference sequence). V was pared by 6 bases and J by 3 bases, with 8 bases of the junction left unmatched. CDR3 DNA, as far as it was read: TGTGCCAGTAGCGGCGGGAGCACGGTCTACGAG. This codes for CASSGGSTVYE. The entire CDR3 sequence reads CASSGGSTVYEQYF.

For this clone: From the germline J gene comes the end of the CDR3, since the read stops 3 residues before it. The chain joins TRBV10-3 to TRBJ2-1; D is possibly TRBD1 (5 bases). The CDR3 length is 14 residues. Trimming removed 7 bases from V and 1 base from J, with 11 bases in between. CDR1 ENHRY and CDR2 SYGVKD come from the germline V gene. The sequenced CDR3 bases are TGTGCCATCACCCAAGGGGTTTCCTACAATGAG. This codes for CAITQGVSYNE. From start to end, the CDR3 is CAITQGVSYNEQFF.

As regards this clone: The sequence runs out 3 residues before the end of the CDR3; the remainder is reconstructed from the germline J gene. The genes are TRBV20-1 and TRBJ1-4; the match to TRBD1 covers 7 bases. The germline V gene encodes CDR1 DFQATT and CDR2 SNEGSKA (reference sequence). CDR3 length: 14 amino acids. The V and J ends lost 4 bases and 8 bases, in that order; junction bases with no gene match: 10. The sequenced part of the CDR3 DNA is TGCAGTGCTAACATTCAGGGGGAGGGAGAAAAA. Residues: CSANIQGEGEK. The CDR3 as a whole reads CSANIQGEGEKLFF.

About this clone: Sequencing ends 3 residues short of the CDR3 end; the germline J gene provides the rest. V is TRBV7-2 and J is TRBJ2-7; D is perhaps TRBD2 (6 bases). V lost 3 bases, J lost 2 bases, and 14 bases lay in between. CDR1 and CDR2 (germline): SGHTA, FQGNSA. The CDR3 runs to 15 residues. The CDR3 reads CASSLGGSRTYEQYF. CDR3 DNA (partial): TGTGCCAGCAGCTTGGGGGGATCACGTACCTACGAG.

Points on this clone: The read gets to within 3 residues of the CDR3 end, and the germline J gene fills in the rest. This chain uses TRBV20-1 with TRBJ2-7, with 9 bases lining up with TRBD1. Per germline, CDR1 DFQATT and CDR2 SNEGSKA (reference sequence). With V trimmed by 2 bases and J by 0 bases, 5 bases remained unmatched. This CDR3 is built from 15 residues. The sequenced CDR3 bases are TGCAGTGCTAGAAGGACAGGGGATTACTCCTACGAG. It translates to CSARRTGDYSYE. The complete CDR3 protein is CSARRTGDYSYEQYF.

Details on this clone: The read ends 3 residues early relative to the CDR3; the germline J gene fills the gap. This sequence joins TRBV30 and TRBJ2-7; TRBD1 matches 12 bases. J was trimmed by 3 bases and V by 2 bases; bases with no gene match: 11. The CDR3 extends over 17 amino acids. In germline, CDR1 is GTSNPN, CDR2 SVGIG (reference sequence). CDR3 DNA, as far as it was read: TGTGCCTGGAGTCCCCCCTCCGGGACAGGGGGCTTCTACGAG. Its protein is CAWSPPSGTGGFYE. The CDR3, in full, reads CAWSPPSGTGGFYEQYF.

Its frequency marks this clone as medium-sized. The sequence runs out 3 residues before the end of the CDR3; the remainder is reconstructed from the germline J gene. The chain couples TRBV29-1 to TRBJ2-7; 9 nucleotides agree with TRBD2. The CDR3 is made up of 15 amino acids. The V and J ends lost 5 bases and 5 bases, in that order; junction bases with no gene match: 13. Germline V gives CDR1 SQVTM, CDR2 ANQGSEA. The DNA read from the CDR3 is TGCAGCGTTACTACGGGACTAGCAATGGGGGACGAG. This codes for CSVTTGLAMGDE. The entire CDR3 sequence reads CSVTTGLAMGDEQYF.

For this clone: The CDR3 end is not reached by the read, which stops 3 residues before it; the germline J gene fills it in. The chain has TRBV20-1 and TRBJ1-6; the match to TRBD1 covers 7 bases. This CDR3 has 13 residues. Germline V gene lookup returns CDR1 DFQATT and CDR2 SNEGSKA (reference sequence). The ends lost 4 bases at V and 7 bases at J; junction bases unmatched: 4. The sequenced CDR3 bases are TGCAGTGCTATGGACAGGTCGAATTCACCC. Translated, it gives CSAMDRSNSP. The whole CDR3 protein reads CSAMDRSNSPLHF.

For this clone: The missing CDR3 end, 3 residues past where the read stops, is filled in from the germline J gene. The gene calls are TRBV2 and TRBJ1-4; 7 bases match TRBD1. This CDR3 has 14 amino acids. Germline loops: CDR1 SNHLY, CDR2 FYNNEI. V dropped 4 bases and J dropped 6; count of bases not matched to a gene: 5. The chain's CDR3 is CASSGNRGDEKLFF. The covered CDR3 bases are TGTGCCAGCAGTGGCAACAGGGGAGATGAAAAA.

A word on this clone: The germline gene is not matched at one end of the junction; a read error may be the cause. Read coverage stops 3 residues before the CDR3 terminus; the germline J gene supplies the remainder. The chain recombines TRBV4-2 with TRBJ2-5, with 7 bases identical to TRBD2. Germline V lookup: CDR1 LGHNA, CDR2 YNFKEQ. The CDR3 has 16 amino acids. The sequenced part of the CDR3 DNA is TGCGCCAGCAGCCAAGACCTCTGGCGGGGGCAAGAGACC. Translating gives CASSQDLWRGQET. The whole CDR3 is CASSQDLWRGQETQYF.

As concerns this clone: Read sequence stops 3 residues before the CDR3 end, and the germline J gene provides the missing end. The chain couples TRBV5-1 to TRBJ1-2; D possibly corresponds to TRBD1 (6 bases). Germline V gene lookup returns CDR1 SGHRS and CDR2 YFSETQ. The CDR3 runs to 13 residues. CDR3 sequence reads: CASSLPGAKGYTF. The sequenced CDR3 bases are TGCGCCAGCAGCTTGCCAGGGGCGAAGGGC. Based on the CDR3 plus reference TRBV5-1 and TRBJ1-2, the full variable domain is KAGVTQTPRYLIKTRGQQVTLSCSPISGHRSVSWYQQTPGQGLQFLFEYFSETQRNKGNFPGRFSGRQFSNSRSEMNVSTLELGDSALYLCASSLPGAKGYTFGSGTRLTVV.

With respect to this clone: The read gets to within 3 residues of the CDR3 end, and the germline J gene fills in the rest. The chain is built from TRBV29-1 and TRBJ2-6; 11 bases match TRBD2. The CDR3 loop spans 17 amino acids. Germline V gene data show CDR1 as SQVTM and CDR2 as ANQGSEA. V shed 4 bases and J 0 bases; nucleotides not matched to a gene: 5. The CDR3 sequence is CSVGQTSGASGANVLTF. Incomplete CDR3 DNA: TGCAGCGTTGGCCAGACTAGCGGGGCCTCTGGGGCCAACGTC.

Turning to this clone: The read ends 3 residues shy of where the CDR3 ends; the end is completed using the germline J gene. The chain combines TRBV2 with TRBJ2-3, with TRBD2 matching over 10 bases. This CDR3 is 14 amino acids long. Germline V gene sequence: CDR1 SNHLY, CDR2 FYNNEI. V shed 6 bases and J 1 base; nucleotides not matched to a gene: 1. This chain's CDR3 is CASSTSGGTDTQYF. The DNA read from the CDR3 is TGTGCCAGCAGCACTAGCGGGGGCACAGATACG. The full variable domain, completed using reference TRBV2 and TRBJ2-3, is EPEVTQTPSHQVTQMGQEVILRCVPISNHLYFYWYRQILGQKVEFLVSFYNNEISEKSEIFDDQFSVERPDGSNFTLKIRSTKLEDSAMYFCASSTSGGTDTQYFGPGTRLTVL.

With respect to this clone: Read coverage stops 3 residues before the CDR3 terminus; the germline J gene supplies the remainder. This rearrangement joins TRBV2 to TRBJ1-5, with 10 nucleotides matching TRBD1. V trimming: 6 bases; J trimming: 5 bases; junction bases outside the gene matches: 4. Germline loops: CDR1 SNHLY, CDR2 FYNNEI. This CDR3 spans 14 amino acids. Incomplete CDR3 DNA: TGTGCCAGCAGCCGGGACAGGGGATATCAGCCC. Amino acids: CASSRDRGYQP. The whole CDR3 reads CASSRDRGYQPQHF.

Comment on this clone: The DNA ends 3 residues before the CDR3 does, and the rest of the CDR3 is filled in from the germline J gene. This chain joins TRBV7-3 and TRBJ2-1; 8 bases map to TRBD2. The CDR3 has 14 residues. Germline values: CDR1 SGHTA, CDR2 FQGTGA. V lost 2 bases and J lost 8; bases outside the gene matches: 5. Partial CDR3 DNA: TGTGCCAGCAGCTTACGGGGGGGATTCGATGAG. This encodes CASSLRGGFDE. From start to end, the CDR3 is CASSLRGGFDEQFF.

Regarding this clone: The read gets to within 3 residues of the CDR3 end, and the germline J gene fills in the rest. The chain is built from TRBV6-4 and TRBJ2-3; the D gene is possibly TRBD2 (6 bases). Looked up from germline, CDR1 is MRHNA and CDR2 is SNTAGT. Trimming stripped 6 bases from V and 2 bases from J, with 9 bases between. CDR3 length: 13 residues. The sequenced part of the CDR3 DNA is TGTGCCAGCAGCAGGGACTCCACAGATACG. As protein: CASSRDSTDT. The entire CDR3 reads CASSRDSTDTQYF.

A remark on this clone: The read is 3 residues too short to cover the CDR3 end, so that end is filled in from the germline J gene. The chain has TRBV27 and TRBJ2-7; no reliable D call. The V end was cut by 7 bases, the J end by 0 bases, with 22 bases between. CDR1 and CDR2 from the germline V gene are MNHEY and SMNVEV (reference sequence). CDR3 length: 17 residues. CDR3 in amino acids: CASNKVQSASSSYEQYF. CDR3 bases read: TGTGCCAGCAATAAGGTACAAAGTGCCTCCAGCTCCTACGAG.

Of note for this clone: The read halts 3 residues ahead of the CDR3 end, with the missing end drawn from the germline J gene. The chain is built from TRBV20-1 and TRBJ2-3, with TRBD2 identical over 7 bases. J lost 2 bases, V lost 5 bases, and 7 bases had no gene match. The CDR3 is 14 amino acids. Germline values: CDR1 DFQATT, CDR2 SNEGSKA (reference sequence). The CDR3 bases that were read are TGCAGTGCTGGACCAGCGGGGATCACAGATACG. Amino acids: CSAGPAGITDT. Given in full, the CDR3 is CSAGPAGITDTQYF.

Notes on this clone: The read falls 3 residues short of the CDR3 end, and the missing part is taken from the germline J gene. The chain combines TRBV12-3 or TRBV12-4 with TRBJ2-7, with D tentatively TRBD2 (6 bases). This CDR3 is built from 14 residues. V lost 5 bases and J 2 bases, leaving 13 bases between the germline ends. CDR3 sequence reads: CASSILAGTYEQYF. CDR3 bases read: TGTGCCAGCAGTATCCTCGCGGGAACCTACGAG.